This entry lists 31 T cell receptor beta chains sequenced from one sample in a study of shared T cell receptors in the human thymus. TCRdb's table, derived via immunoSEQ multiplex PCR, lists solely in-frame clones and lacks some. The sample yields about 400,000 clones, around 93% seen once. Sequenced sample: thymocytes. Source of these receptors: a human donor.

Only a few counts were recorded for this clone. The CDR3 DNA is TGTGCCAGCAGGCCGGATCTAGTGAGCACCGGGGAGCTGTTTTTT. Protein: CASRPDLVSTGELFF. This chain links TRBV28 with TRBJ2-2; D gene unclear. The CDR3 loop spans 15 amino acids. Trimming cost V 6 bases and J 4 bases, with 15 bases left between them. CDR1 and CDR2 from the germline V gene are MDHEN and SYDVKM.

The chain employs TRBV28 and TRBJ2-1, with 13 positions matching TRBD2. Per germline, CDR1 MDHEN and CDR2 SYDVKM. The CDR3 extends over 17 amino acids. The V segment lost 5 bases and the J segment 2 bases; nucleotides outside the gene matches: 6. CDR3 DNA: TGTGCCAGCAGTCGAAGGACTAGCGGGAGTCCCTACAATGAGCAGTTCTTC. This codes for CASSRRTSGSPYNEQFF.

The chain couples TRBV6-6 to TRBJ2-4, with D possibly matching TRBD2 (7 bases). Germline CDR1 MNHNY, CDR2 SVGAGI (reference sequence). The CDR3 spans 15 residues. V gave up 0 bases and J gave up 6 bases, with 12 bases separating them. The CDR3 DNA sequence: TGTGCCAGCAGTTACTCGGGGGGGCCGGGAAACATTCAGTACTTC. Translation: CASSYSGGPGNIQYF.

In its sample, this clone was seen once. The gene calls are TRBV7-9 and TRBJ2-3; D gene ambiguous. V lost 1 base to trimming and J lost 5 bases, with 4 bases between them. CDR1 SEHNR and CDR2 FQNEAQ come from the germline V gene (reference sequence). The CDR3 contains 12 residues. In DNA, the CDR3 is TGTGCCAGCAGCTTAGATCGAGATACGCAGTATTTT. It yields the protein CASSLDRDTQYF.

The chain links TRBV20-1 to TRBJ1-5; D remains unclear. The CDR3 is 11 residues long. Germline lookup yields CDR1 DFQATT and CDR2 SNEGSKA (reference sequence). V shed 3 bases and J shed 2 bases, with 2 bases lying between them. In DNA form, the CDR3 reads TGCAGTGCTAGTGGCAATCAGCCCCAGCATTTT. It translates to CSASGNQPQHF.

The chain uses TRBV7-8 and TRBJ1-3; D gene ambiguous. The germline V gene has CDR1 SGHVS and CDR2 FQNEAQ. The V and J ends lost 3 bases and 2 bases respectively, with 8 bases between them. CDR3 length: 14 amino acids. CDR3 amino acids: CASSLGGPGNTIYF. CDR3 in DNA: TGTGCCAGCAGCTTGGGAGGGCCTGGAAACACCATATATTTT.

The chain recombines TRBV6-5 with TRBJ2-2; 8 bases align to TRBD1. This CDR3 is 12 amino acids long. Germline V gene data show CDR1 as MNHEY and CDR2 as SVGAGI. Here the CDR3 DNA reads TGTGCAGAGACAGGGGCCACCGGGGAGCTGTTTTTT. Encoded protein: CAETGATGELFF.

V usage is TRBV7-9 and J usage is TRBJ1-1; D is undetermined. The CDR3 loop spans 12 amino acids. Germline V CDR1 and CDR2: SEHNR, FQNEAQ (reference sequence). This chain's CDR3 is CLIGTRNTEAFF. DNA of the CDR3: TGTCTAATCGGAACCCGGAACACTGAAGCTTTCTTT.

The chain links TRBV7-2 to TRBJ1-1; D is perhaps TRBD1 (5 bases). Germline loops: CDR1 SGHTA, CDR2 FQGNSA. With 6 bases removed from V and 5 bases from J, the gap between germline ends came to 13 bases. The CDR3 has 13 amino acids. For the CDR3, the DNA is TGTGCCAGCAGTCCAGCGTCAGGGACTGAAGCTTTCTTT. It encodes CASSPASGTEAFF.

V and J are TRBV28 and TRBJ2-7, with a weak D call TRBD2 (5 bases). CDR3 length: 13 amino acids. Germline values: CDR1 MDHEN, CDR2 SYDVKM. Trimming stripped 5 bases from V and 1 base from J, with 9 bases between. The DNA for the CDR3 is TGTGCCAGCAGTGGGGAGCAGTCCTACGAGCAGTACTTC. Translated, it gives CASSGEQSYEQYF. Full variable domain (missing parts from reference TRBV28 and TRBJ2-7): DVKVTQSSRYLVKRTGEKVFLECVQDMDHENMFWYRQDPGLGLRLIYFSYDVKMKEKGDIPEGYSVSREKKERFSLILESASTNQTSMYLCASSGEQSYEQYFGPGTRLTVT.

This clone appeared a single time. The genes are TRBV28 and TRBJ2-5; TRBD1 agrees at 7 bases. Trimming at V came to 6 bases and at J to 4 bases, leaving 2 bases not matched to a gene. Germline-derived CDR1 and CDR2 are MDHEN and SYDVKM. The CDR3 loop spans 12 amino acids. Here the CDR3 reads CASRDRLETQYF. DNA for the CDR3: TGTGCCAGCAGGGACAGGCTAGAGACCCAGTACTTC.

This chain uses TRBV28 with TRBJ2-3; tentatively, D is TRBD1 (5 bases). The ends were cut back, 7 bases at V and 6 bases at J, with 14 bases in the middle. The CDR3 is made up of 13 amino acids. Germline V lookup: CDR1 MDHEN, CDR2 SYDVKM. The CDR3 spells CASTPGRADTQYF. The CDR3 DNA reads TGTGCCAGCACCCCGGGCAGGGCCGATACGCAGTATTTT.

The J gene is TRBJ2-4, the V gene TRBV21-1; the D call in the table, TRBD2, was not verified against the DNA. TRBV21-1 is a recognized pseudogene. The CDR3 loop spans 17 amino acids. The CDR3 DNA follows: TGTGCCAGCAGCTCAGAGACGGTGGGAGAATCCAAAAACATTCAGTACTTC. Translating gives CASSSETVGESKNIQYF.

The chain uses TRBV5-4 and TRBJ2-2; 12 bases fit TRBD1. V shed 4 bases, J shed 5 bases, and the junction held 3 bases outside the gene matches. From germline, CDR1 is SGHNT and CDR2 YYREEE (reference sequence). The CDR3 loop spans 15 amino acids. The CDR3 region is CASSGTGGRTGELFF. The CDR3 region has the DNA TGTGCCAGCAGCGGGACAGGGGGCCGGACCGGGGAGCTGTTTTTT.

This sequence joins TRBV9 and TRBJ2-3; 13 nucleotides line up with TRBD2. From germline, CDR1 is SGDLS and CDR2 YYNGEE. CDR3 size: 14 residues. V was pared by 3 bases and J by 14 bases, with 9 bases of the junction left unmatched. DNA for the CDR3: TGTGCCAGCAGCGCCGGGACTAGCGGGAACGAGCGGTATTTT. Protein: CASSAGTSGNERYF. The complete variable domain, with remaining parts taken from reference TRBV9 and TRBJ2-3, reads DSGVTQTPKHLITATGQRVTLRCSPRSGDLSVYWYQQSLDQGLQFLIQYYNGEERAKGNILERFSAQQFPDLHSELNLSSLELGDSALYFCASSAGTSGNERYFGPGTRLTVL.

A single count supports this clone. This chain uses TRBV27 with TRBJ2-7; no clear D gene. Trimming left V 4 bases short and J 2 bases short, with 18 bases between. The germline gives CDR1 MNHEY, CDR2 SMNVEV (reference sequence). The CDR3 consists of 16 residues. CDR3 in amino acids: CASSSPPHTGPYEQYF. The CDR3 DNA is TGTGCCAGCAGTTCTCCGCCCCACACTGGACCCTACGAGCAGTACTTC.

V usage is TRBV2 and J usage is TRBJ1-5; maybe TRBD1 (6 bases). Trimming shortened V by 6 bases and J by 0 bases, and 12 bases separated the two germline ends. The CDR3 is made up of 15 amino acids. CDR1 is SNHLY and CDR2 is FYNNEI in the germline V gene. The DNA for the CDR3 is TGTGCCAGCAGGAGGGGGGATTATAGCAATCAGCCCCAGCATTTT. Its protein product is CASRRGDYSNQPQHF.

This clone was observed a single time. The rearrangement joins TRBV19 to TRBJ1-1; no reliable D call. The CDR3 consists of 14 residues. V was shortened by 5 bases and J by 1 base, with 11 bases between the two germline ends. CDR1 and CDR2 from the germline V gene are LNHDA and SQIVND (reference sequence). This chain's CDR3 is CASSEWTGNTEAFF. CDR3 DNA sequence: TGTGCCAGTAGTGAGTGGACGGGGAACACTGAAGCTTTCTTT.

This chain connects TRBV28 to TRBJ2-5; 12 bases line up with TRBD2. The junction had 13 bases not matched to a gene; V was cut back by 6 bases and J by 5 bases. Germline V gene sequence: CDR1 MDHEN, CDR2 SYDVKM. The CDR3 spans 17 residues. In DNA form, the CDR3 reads TGTGCCAGCAGCCGAAGACTAGCGGGGGTACTTAGGGAGACCCAGTACTTC. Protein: CASSRRLAGVLRETQYF.

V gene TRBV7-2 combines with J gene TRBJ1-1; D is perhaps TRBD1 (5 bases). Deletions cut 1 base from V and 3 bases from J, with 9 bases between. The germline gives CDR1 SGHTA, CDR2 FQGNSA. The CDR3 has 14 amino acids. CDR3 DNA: TGTGCCAGCAGCTTAGGGGGCGCGGACACTGAAGCTTTCTTT. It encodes CASSLGGADTEAFF.

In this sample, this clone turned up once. The CDR3, as DNA: TGTGCCAGCAGCCTCACGGCGGGACTAATTTACTACAATGAGCAGTTCTTC. This gives the protein CASSLTAGLIYYNEQFF. The rearrangement joins TRBV7-9 to TRBJ2-1; 7 bases map to TRBD2. V gave up 5 bases and J gave up 3 bases; unmatched junction bases: 13. The CDR3 loop spans 17 amino acids. In germline, CDR1 is SEHNR, CDR2 FQNEAQ (reference sequence).

This CDR3 reads CASSPGTSGNYEQYF. The CDR3 region has the DNA TGCGCCAGCAGCCCCGGGACTAGCGGGAATTACGAGCAGTACTTC. This chain uses TRBV5-1 with TRBJ2-7, with TRBD2 identical over 13 bases. V gave up 4 bases and J gave up 4 bases; unmatched junction bases: 5. The CDR3 contains 15 residues. Germline V gives CDR1 SGHRS, CDR2 YFSETQ.

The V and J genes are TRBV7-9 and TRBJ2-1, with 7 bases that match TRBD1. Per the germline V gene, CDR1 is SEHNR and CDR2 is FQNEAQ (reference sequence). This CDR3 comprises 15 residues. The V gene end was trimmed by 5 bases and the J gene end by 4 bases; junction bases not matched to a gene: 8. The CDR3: CASSLSDRYYNEQFF. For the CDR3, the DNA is TGTGCCAGCAGCCTTTCGGACAGGTATTACAATGAGCAGTTCTTC.

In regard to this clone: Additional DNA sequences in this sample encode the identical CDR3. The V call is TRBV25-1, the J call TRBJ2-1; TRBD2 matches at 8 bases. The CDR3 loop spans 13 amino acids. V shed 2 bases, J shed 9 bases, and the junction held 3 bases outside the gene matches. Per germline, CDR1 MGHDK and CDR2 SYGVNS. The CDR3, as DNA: TGTGCCAGCAGTGAACAGCGGGAGTGTGAGCAGTTCTTC. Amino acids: CASSEQRECEQFF.

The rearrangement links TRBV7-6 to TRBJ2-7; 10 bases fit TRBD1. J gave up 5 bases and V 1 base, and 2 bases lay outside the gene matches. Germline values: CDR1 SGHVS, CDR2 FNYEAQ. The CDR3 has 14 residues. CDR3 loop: CASSLGGQGNEQYF. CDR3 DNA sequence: TGTGCCAGCAGCTTAGGGGGACAGGGGAACGAGCAGTACTTC.

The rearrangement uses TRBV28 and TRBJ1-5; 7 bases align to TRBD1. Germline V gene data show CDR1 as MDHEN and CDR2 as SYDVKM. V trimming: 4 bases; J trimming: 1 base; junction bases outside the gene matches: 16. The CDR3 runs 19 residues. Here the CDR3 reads CASSSTHHRQGGSNQPQHF. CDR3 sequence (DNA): TGTGCCAGCAGTTCTACTCACCATAGACAGGGAGGAAGCAATCAGCCCCAGCATTTT.

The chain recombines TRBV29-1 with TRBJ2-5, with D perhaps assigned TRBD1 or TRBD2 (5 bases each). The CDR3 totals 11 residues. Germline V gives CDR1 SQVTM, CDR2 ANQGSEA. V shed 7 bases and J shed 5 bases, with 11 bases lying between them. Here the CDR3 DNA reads TGCAGCGGGGTTGAGGGGGAGACCCAGTACTTC. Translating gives CSGVEGETQYF.

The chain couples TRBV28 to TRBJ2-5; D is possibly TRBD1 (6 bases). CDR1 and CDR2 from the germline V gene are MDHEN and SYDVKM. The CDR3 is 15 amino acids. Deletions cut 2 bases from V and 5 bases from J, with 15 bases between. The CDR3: CASSLDRLGRETQYF. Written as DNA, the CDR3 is TGTGCCAGCAGTTTAGACAGGCTGGGACGGGAGACCCAGTACTTC.

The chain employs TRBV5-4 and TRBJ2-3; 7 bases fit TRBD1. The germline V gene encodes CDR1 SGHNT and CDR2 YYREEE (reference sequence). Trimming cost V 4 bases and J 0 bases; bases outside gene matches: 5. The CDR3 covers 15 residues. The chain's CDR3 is CASSEDRMSTDTQYF. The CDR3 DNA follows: TGTGCCAGCAGCGAGGACAGGATGAGCACAGATACGCAGTATTTT.

The CDR3, as DNA: TGTGCCAGCAGCAGGACCCAGAGCTCCTACAATGAGCAGTTCTTC. It is translated as CASSRTQSSYNEQFF. The chain recombines TRBV5-5 with TRBJ2-1, with no clear D. The ends were cut back, 4 bases at V and 0 bases at J, with 11 bases in the middle. This CDR3 is built from 15 residues. Looked up from germline, CDR1 is SGHKS and CDR2 is YYEKEE (reference sequence). The full variable domain, completed using reference TRBV5-5 and TRBJ2-1, is DAGVTQSPTHLIKTRGQQVTLRCSPISGHKSVSWYQQVLGQGPQFIFQYYEKEERGRGNFPDRFSARQFPNYSSELNVNALLLGDSALYLCASSRTQSSYNEQFFGPGTRLTVL.

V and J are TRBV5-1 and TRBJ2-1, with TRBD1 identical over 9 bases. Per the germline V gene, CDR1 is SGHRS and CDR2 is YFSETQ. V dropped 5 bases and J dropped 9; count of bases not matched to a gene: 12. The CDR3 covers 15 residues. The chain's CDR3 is CASRHGQGSYGEQFF. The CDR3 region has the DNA TGCGCCAGCAGACATGGACAGGGGTCGTACGGTGAGCAGTTCTTC.